The following is a T cell receptor beta chain sequence with its context. The clone's antigen remains unknown. No base qualities exist here, and no much larger clone lies one base off it. Taken with the paper, the label for treatment or condition translates to: in vitro stimulation with specific CMV peptide epitopes to enrich CMV-specific T cells. The germline V gene encodes CDR1 ENHRY and CDR2 SYGVKD. Reading from cysteine to phenylalanine, the CDR3 counts 14 amino acids. Solely the CDR3 DNA is kept, with 42 bases framed from the first base. The V and J ends are trimmed by 0 bases and 10 bases, leaving 15 bases between them. The data were obtained in a study of T cell repertoires in cytomegalovirus infection (dated 2019 in TCRdb). For the study in its entirety: Alongside well-studied HLA-B-restricted epitopes, the peptide stimulations were aimed at recently identified HLA-C-restricted CMV epitopes, whose presentation resists viral immunomodulation. Donor HLA type was relevant to the analysis, because carriage of CMV infection together with the matching HLA type was indicated by public TCR beta signatures. Overall study outcomes, separate from this receptor: The ex vivo response was dominated by HLA-C-restricted CMV-specific TCR beta clonotypes, and the single most frequent clonotype in two of eight donors was supplied by these HLA-C-restricted clonotypes. In both this cohort and an independent roughly 400-donor cohort, the cumulative frequency of public TCR beta family members distinguished carriers of CMV infection plus the relevant HLA type.

The sample was run on an Illumina HiSeq 1500. In TCRdb, the public reads were trimmed at Q25 with fastp and aligned with MiXCR, with productive beta chains retained. Rows merge per CDR3 protein into single entries with the most common DNA and genes. This sample has approximately 260,000 distinct CDR3 sequences in its table, and around 20% of those were observed once. The leading ten clones occupy 15% to 20% of the sample. The sample consisted of cultured PBMCs, taken from culture after CMV antigen stimulation. The V gene is TRBV10-3 and the J gene is TRBJ1-2, with the D gene too uncertain to name. This clonotype was obtained from a human donor in good health (CMV status not recorded). Some clones in this sample may be carry-over from other donors' samples. For the CDR3, the sequence is CAISESIGGRLYTF. The nucleotides read TGTGCCATCAGTGAGTCGATAGGCGGGCGACTCTACACCTTC.